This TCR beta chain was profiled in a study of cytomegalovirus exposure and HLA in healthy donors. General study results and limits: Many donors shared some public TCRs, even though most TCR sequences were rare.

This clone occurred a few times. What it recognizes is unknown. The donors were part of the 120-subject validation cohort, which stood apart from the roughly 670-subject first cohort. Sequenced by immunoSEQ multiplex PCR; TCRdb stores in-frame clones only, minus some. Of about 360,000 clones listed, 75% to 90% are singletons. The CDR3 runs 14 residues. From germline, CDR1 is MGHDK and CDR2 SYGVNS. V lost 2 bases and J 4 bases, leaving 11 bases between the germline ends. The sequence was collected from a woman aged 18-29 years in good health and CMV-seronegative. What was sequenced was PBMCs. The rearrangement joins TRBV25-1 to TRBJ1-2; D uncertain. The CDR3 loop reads CASSENTVSYGYTF. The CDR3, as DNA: TGTGCCAGCAGTGAAAATACCGTGAGCTATGGCTACACCTTC.